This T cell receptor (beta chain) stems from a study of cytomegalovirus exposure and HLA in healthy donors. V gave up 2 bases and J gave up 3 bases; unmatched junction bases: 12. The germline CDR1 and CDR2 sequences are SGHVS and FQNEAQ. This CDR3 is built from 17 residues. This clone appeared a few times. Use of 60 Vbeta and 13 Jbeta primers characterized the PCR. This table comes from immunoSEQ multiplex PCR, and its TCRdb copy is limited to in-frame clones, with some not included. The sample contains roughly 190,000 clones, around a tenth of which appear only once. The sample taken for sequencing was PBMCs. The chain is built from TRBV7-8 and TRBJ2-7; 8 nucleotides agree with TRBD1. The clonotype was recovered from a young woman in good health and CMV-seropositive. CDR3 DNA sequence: TGTGCCAGCAGCTTACCCGGGACAGGTGGGGCCCTCTACGAGCAGTACTTC. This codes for CASSLPGTGGALYEQYF.